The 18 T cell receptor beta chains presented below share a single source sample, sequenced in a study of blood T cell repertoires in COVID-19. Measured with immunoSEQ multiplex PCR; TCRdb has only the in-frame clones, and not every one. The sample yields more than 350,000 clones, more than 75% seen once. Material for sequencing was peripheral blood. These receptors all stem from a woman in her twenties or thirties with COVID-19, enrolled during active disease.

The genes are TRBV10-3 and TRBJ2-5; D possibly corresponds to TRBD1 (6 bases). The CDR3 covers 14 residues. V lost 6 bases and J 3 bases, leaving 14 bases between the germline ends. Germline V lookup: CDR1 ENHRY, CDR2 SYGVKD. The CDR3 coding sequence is TGTGCCATCAGCGGGACAAGGACGGAAGAGACCCAGTACTTC. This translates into CAISGTRTEETQYF.

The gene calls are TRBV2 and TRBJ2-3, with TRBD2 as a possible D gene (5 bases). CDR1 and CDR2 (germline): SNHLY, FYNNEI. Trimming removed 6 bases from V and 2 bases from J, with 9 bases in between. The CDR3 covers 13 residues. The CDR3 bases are TGTGCCAGCAGGGATGACTACACAGATACGCAGTATTTT. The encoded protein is CASRDDYTDTQYF.

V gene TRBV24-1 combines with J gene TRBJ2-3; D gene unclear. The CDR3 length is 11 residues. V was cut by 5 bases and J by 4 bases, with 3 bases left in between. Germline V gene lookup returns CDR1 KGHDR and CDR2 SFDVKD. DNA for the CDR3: TGTGCCACCAGTGTAGCAGATACGCAGTATTTT. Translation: CATSVADTQYF.

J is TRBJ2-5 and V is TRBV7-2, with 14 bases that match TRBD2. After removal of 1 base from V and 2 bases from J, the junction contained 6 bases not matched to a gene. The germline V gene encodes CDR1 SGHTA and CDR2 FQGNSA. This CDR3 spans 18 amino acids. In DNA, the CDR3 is TGTGCCAGCAGCTTAGGCGGACTAGCGGGAGGACCTCAAGAGACCCAGTACTTC. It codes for CASSLGGLAGGPQETQYF.

For the CDR3, the DNA is TGTGCCAGCAGCCGAAGGGACAGGGGGCCGAATTTCAATGAGCAGTTCTTC. Translating it yields CASSRRDRGPNFNEQFF. V usage is TRBV5-8 and J usage is TRBJ2-1; 12 bases map to TRBD1. V trimming: 4 bases; J trimming: 6 bases; junction bases outside the gene matches: 11. The CDR3 is 17 residues long. Germline V gene sequence: CDR1 SGHTS, CDR2 YDEGEE.

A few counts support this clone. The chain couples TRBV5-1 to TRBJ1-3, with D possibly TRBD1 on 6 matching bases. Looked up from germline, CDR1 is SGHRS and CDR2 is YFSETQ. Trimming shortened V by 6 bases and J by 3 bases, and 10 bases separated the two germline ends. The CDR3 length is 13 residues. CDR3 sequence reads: CASTTGIGNTIYF. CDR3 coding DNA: TGCGCCAGCACGACAGGAATTGGAAACACCATATATTTT. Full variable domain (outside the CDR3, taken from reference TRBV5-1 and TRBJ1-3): KAGVTQTPRYLIKTRGQQVTLSCSPISGHRSVSWYQQTPGQGLQFLFEYFSETQRNKGNFPGRFSGRQFSNSRSEMNVSTLELGDSALYLCASTTGIGNTIYFGEGSWLTVV.

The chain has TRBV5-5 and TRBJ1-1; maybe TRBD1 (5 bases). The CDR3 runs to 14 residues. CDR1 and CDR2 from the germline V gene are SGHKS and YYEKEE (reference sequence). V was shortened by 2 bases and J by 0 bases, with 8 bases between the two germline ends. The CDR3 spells CASSLDSLNTEAFF. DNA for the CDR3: TGTGCCAGCAGCTTAGACAGCTTGAACACTGAAGCTTTCTTT.

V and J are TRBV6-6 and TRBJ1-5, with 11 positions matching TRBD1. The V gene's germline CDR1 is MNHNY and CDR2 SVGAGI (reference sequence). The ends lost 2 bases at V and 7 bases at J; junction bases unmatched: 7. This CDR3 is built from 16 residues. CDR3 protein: CASSYDRTGGSQPQHF. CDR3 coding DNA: TGTGCCAGCAGTTACGACCGGACAGGGGGCTCGCAGCCCCAGCATTTT.

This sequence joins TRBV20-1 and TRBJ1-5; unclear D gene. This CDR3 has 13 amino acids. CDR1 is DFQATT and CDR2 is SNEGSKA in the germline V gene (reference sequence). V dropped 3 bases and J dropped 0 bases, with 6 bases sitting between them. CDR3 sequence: CSASHYSNQPQHF. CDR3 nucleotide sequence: TGCAGTGCTAGTCACTATAGCAATCAGCCCCAGCATTTT.

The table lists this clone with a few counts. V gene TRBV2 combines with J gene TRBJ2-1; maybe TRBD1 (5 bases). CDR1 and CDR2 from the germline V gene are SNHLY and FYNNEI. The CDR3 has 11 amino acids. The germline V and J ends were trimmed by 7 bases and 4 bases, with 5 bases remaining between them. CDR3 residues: CASKGYNEQFF. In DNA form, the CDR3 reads TGTGCCAGCAAGGGGTACAATGAGCAGTTCTTC.

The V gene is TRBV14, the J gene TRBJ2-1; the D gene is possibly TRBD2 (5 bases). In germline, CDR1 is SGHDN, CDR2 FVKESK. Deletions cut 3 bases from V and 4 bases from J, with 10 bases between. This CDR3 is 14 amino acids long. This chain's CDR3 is CASSQGRGYNEQFF. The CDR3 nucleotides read TGTGCCAGCAGCCAGGGGAGAGGGTACAATGAGCAGTTCTTC.

In nucleotides, the CDR3 is TGCGCCAGCAGCTTTATGCCGGGACAGCCATACAATGAGCAGTTCTTC. Its protein product is CASSFMPGQPYNEQFF. This chain connects TRBV5-1 to TRBJ2-1, with 7 bases that match TRBD1. CDR3 length: 16 amino acids. The germline gives CDR1 SGHRS, CDR2 YFSETQ. The V gene end was trimmed by 2 bases and the J gene end by 4 bases; junction bases not matched to a gene: 9.

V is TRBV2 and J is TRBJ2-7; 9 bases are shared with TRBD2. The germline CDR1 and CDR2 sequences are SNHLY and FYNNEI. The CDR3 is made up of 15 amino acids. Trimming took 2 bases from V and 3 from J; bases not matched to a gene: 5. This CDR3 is CASSELAGLNYEQYF. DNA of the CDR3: TGTGCCAGCAGTGAACTAGCGGGATTAAACTACGAGCAGTACTTC.

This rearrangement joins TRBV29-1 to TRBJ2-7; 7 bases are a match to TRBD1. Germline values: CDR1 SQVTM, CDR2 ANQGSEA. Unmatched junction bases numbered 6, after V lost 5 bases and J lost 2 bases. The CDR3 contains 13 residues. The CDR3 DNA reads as TGCAGCGTTCGGGGTCAGGGGGCCTACGAGCAGTACTTC. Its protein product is CSVRGQGAYEQYF.

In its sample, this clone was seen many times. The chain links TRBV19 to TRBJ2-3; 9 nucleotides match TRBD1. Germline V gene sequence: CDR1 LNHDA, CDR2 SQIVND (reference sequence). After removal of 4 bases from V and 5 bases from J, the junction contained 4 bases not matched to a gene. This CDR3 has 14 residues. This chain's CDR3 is CASSTQGAGDTQYF. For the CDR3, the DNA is TGTGCCAGTAGTACACAGGGGGCCGGAGATACGCAGTATTTT. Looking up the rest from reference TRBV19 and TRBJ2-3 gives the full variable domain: DGGITQSPKYLFRKEGQNVTLSCEQNLNHDAMYWYRQDPGQGLRLIYYSQIVNDFQKGDIAEGYSVSREKKESFPLTVTSAQKNPTAFYLCASSTQGAGDTQYFGPGTRLTVL.

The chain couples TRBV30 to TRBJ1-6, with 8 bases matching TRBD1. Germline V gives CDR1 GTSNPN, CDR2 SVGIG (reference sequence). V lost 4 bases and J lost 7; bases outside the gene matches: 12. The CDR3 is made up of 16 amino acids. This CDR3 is CAWNQGALPRNSPLHF. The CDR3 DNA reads TGTGCCTGGAACCAGGGGGCGCTCCCTAGGAATTCACCCCTCCACTTT. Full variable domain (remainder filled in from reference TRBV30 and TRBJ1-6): SQTIHQWPATLVQPVGSPLSLECTVEGTSNPNLYWYRQAAGRGLQLLFYSVGIGQISSEVPQNLSASRPQDRQFILSSKKLLLSDSGFYLCAWNQGALPRNSPLHFGNGTRLTVT.

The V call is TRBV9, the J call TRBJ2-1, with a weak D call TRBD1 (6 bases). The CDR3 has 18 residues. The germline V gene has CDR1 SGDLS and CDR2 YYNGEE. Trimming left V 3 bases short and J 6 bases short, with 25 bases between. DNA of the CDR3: TGTGCCAGCAGCGCTTCCCGGGACACTGTGCCTAAGGGCAATGAGCAGTTCTTC. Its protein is CASSASRDTVPKGNEQFF. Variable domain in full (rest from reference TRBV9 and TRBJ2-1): DSGVTQTPKHLITATGQRVTLRCSPRSGDLSVYWYQQSLDQGLQFLIQYYNGEERAKGNILERFSAQQFPDLHSELNLSSLELGDSALYFCASSASRDTVPKGNEQFFGPGTRLTVL.

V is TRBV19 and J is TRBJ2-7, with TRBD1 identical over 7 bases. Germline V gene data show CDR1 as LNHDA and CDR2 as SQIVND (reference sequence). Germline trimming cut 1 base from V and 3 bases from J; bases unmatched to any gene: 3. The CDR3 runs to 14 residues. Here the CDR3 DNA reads TGTGCCAGTAGTATAGGACAGGGCCTCTACGAGCAGTACTTC. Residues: CASSIGQGLYEQYF. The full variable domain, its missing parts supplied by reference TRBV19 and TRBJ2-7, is DGGITQSPKYLFRKEGQNVTLSCEQNLNHDAMYWYRQDPGQGLRLIYYSQIVNDFQKGDIAEGYSVSREKKESFPLTVTSAQKNPTAFYLCASSIGQGLYEQYFGPGTRLTVT.